These 4 T cell receptor beta chains were sequenced from one sample in a study of T cell changes during pregnancy in multiple sclerosis (dated by TCRdb to the late 2010s). The method was the immunoSEQ multiplex PCR assay. The table comes from immuneACCESS by way of TCRdb, which keeps in-frame sequences with V and J called. Part of the clones is missing from these tables; in studies checked, under half for an unresolved V gene and the rest for unknown reasons. The sample table holds approximately 34,000 clones, of which roughly 94% were seen once. The ten largest make up roughly 0.45% of the sample. The sample consisted of CD4+ T cells from peripheral blood mononuclear cells, taken after pregnancy. All receptors come from a female donor with multiple sclerosis, enrolled in a pregnancy study.

This clone was observed a single time. V and J are TRBV5-1 and TRBJ1-2, with 10 nucleotides matching TRBD1. CDR1 and CDR2 from the germline V gene are SGHRS and YFSETQ. Trimming cost V 0 bases and J 6 bases; bases outside gene matches: 5. CDR3 size: 15 residues. This CDR3 reads CASSLEGQGHHGYTF. CDR3 sequence (DNA): TGCGCCAGCAGCTTGGAGGGACAGGGGCACCATGGCTACACCTTC.

The chain is built from TRBV7-3 and TRBJ2-2, with 11 positions matching TRBD2. The length of the CDR3 is 15 residues. The J segment lost 4 bases and the V segment lost 4 bases, leaving 2 bases of the junction unmatched. Germline V gene lookup returns CDR1 SGHTA and CDR2 FQGTGA. The CDR3 reads CASSSLAGGTGELFF. The DNA of the CDR3 is TGTGCCAGCAGCTCTCTAGCGGGGGGCACCGGGGAGCTGTTTTTT.

The gene calls are TRBV5-4 and TRBJ2-3; 9 bases are a match to TRBD2. The germline CDR1 and CDR2 sequences are SGHNT and YYREEE (reference sequence). CDR3 length equals 16 residues. Trimming cost V 4 bases and J 1 base; bases outside gene matches: 7. The CDR3 DNA reads as TGTGCCAGCAGCCCTAGGACTAGCGTGGGCACAGATACGCAGTATTTT. It translates to CASSPRTSVGTDTQYF. Filled out from reference TRBV5-4 and TRBJ2-3, the complete variable domain reads ETGVTQSPTHLIKTRGQQVTLRCSSQSGHNTVSWYQQALGQGPQFIFQYYREEENGRGNFPPRFSGLQFPNYSSELNVNALELDDSALYLCASSPRTSVGTDTQYFGPGTRLTVL.

The chain carries TRBV4-1 and TRBJ2-1, with D perhaps matching TRBD1 (6 bases). The CDR3 spans 16 residues. CDR1 and CDR2 from the germline V gene are MGHRA and YSYEKL. The germline V and J ends were trimmed by 0 bases and 2 bases, with 11 bases remaining between them. The CDR3 is CASSQDQGGTYNEQFF. CDR3 nucleotide sequence: TGCGCCAGCAGCCAAGATCAAGGGGGTACCTACAATGAGCAGTTCTTC.